The 18 T cell receptor beta chains reported below all come from one sample, sequenced in a study of cytomegalovirus exposure and HLA in healthy donors. PCR amplification relied on 60 Vbeta primers (plus 13 Jbeta primers). Measured with immunoSEQ multiplex PCR; TCRdb has only the in-frame clones, and not every one. The repertoire holds roughly 180,000 clones, with around 85% as singletons. The specimen was PBMCs. Receptor source: a man aged 18 to 29 in good health and CMV-seropositive.

V and J are TRBV11-2 and TRBJ2-1; D might be TRBD1 (5 bases). The V end was cut by 0 bases, the J end by 8 bases, with 14 bases between. Germline CDR1 and CDR2: SGHAT and FQNNGV. This CDR3 is 15 amino acids long. CDR3: CASSLDLGPGYEQFF. CDR3 sequence (DNA): TGTGCCAGCAGCTTAGATCTGGGGCCAGGGTATGAGCAGTTCTTC.

This chain connects TRBV12-5 to TRBJ1-6; TRBD1 matches at 7 bases. After removal of 3 bases from V and 5 bases from J, the junction contained 7 bases not matched to a gene. The CDR3 is 16 residues long. Germline lookup yields CDR1 LGHNT and CDR2 FRNRAP. The CDR3 region has the DNA TGTGCTAGTGGTTTCGAGACCGGGACAGATAATTCACCCCTCCACTTT. Protein: CASGFETGTDNSPLHF.

This sequence joins TRBV5-1 and TRBJ1-1; no reliable D call. There are 11 residues in the CDR3. The germline V and J ends were trimmed by 7 bases and 5 bases, with 9 bases remaining between them. In germline, CDR1 is SGHRS, CDR2 YFSETQ. CDR3 DNA: TGCGCCAGCGTGACCGGGACTGAAGCTTTCTTT. It encodes CASVTGTEAFF.

The count of this clone is one. CDR3 region: CASSANRVGYEQYF. In nucleotides, the CDR3 is TGTGCCAGCAGCGCAAACAGGGTTGGCTACGAGCAGTACTTC. The rearrangement joins TRBV7-2 to TRBJ2-7, with a possible D match to TRBD1 (6 bases). V lost 5 bases to trimming and J lost 3 bases, with 14 bases between them. There are 14 residues in the CDR3. Germline CDR1 SGHTA, CDR2 FQGNSA.

V gene TRBV27 combines with J gene TRBJ2-2; a possible D gene is TRBD1 (5 bases). Trimming took 4 bases from V and 2 from J, leaving 14 bases between them. This CDR3 spans 16 amino acids. CDR1 and CDR2 from the germline V gene are MNHEY and SMNVEV (reference sequence). CDR3: CASSYGRQFNTGELFF. The CDR3 DNA sequence: TGTGCCAGCAGTTACGGAAGACAGTTTAACACCGGGGAGCTGTTTTTT.

The V and J genes are TRBV7-8 and TRBJ1-2, with 9 nucleotides matching TRBD1. Germline V gives CDR1 SGHVS, CDR2 FQNEAQ. CDR3 length equals 16 residues. J lost 8 bases, V lost 3 bases, and 13 bases had no gene match. The CDR3: CASSFPPGQGVEGYTF. The CDR3 coding sequence is TGTGCCAGCAGCTTCCCGCCGGGACAGGGAGTGGAGGGCTACACCTTC. The entire variable domain, with the rest obtained from reference TRBV7-8 and TRBJ1-2, is as follows: GAGVSQSPRYKVAKRGQDVALRCDPISGHVSLFWYQQALGQGPEFLTYFQNEAQLDKSGLPSDRFFAERPEGSVSTLKIQRTQQEDSAVYLCASSFPPGQGVEGYTFGSGTRLTVV.

The chain carries TRBV15 and TRBJ2-4, with D perhaps TRBD2 (6 bases). Germline V gene sequence: CDR1 LNHNV, CDR2 YYDKDF (reference sequence). V dropped 0 bases and J dropped 0 bases, with 12 bases sitting between them. The CDR3 extends over 17 amino acids. CDR3 DNA: TGTGCCACCAGCAGAGATCCGACTAGACTAGCCAAAAACATTCAGTACTTC. Protein product: CATSRDPTRLAKNIQYF.

This chain links TRBV6-6 with TRBJ2-5, with TRBD2 matching 8 bases. V lost 8 bases to trimming and J lost 4 bases; unmatched junction nucleotides: 12. Germline assignment: CDR1 MNHNY and CDR2 SVGAGI (reference sequence). The length of the CDR3 is 15 residues. For the CDR3, the DNA is TGTGCCAGCTGTTCTTGGAGCGGGGGACGAGAGACCCAGTACTTC. Translation: CASCSWSGGRETQYF.

This chain links TRBV19 with TRBJ1-6; 7 bases match TRBD1. The germline CDR1 and CDR2 sequences are LNHDA and SQIVND (reference sequence). Unmatched junction bases numbered 2, after V lost 6 bases and J lost 0 bases. The CDR3 covers 15 residues. This CDR3 is CASRRDSSYNSPLHF. The CDR3 DNA reads TGTGCCAGTAGGCGGGACAGCTCCTATAATTCACCCCTCCACTTT. Full variable domain (outside the CDR3, taken from reference TRBV19 and TRBJ1-6): DGGITQSPKYLFRKEGQNVTLSCEQNLNHDAMYWYRQDPGQGLRLIYYSQIVNDFQKGDIAEGYSVSREKKESFPLTVTSAQKNPTAFYLCASRRDSSYNSPLHFGNGTRLTVT.

V is TRBV5-1 and J is TRBJ2-7, with D perhaps matching TRBD2 (5 bases). CDR1 and CDR2 (germline): SGHRS, YFSETQ. This CDR3 contains 13 residues. V lost 4 bases to trimming and J lost 4 bases, with 12 bases between them. For the CDR3, the DNA is TGCGCCAGCAGCCGGGAATGGGGATACGAGCAGTACTTC. This sequence encodes CASSREWGYEQYF.

This chain links TRBV21-1 with TRBJ1-1; the table names TRBD1, a call not compared with the DNA. TRBV21-1 is marked as a pseudogene. The CDR3 runs 14 residues. The CDR3 DNA reads as TGTGCCAGCAGCAGATTGGGACAGAACACTGAAGCTTTCTTT. Its protein is CASSRLGQNTEAFF.

V is TRBV20-1 and J is TRBJ2-5; D ambiguous. The J call could be wrong; TRBJ2-7 is a better fit for the DNA end. The CDR3 is made up of 11 amino acids. Germline assignment: CDR1 DFQATT and CDR2 SNEGSKA (reference sequence). CDR3: CSASSSYEQYF. The CDR3 DNA reads TGCAGTGCTAGTAGCTCCTACGAGCAGTACTTC.

This clone was recorded a few times. This chain connects TRBV11-2 to TRBJ2-3; tentative D call: TRBD2 (5 bases). This CDR3 is built from 15 residues. CDR1 SGHAT and CDR2 FQNNGV come from the germline V gene. Trimming left V 4 bases short and J 4 bases short, with 15 bases between. Written as DNA, the CDR3 is TGTGCCAGCAGCTCCCCTGGACTCCCTCCAGATACGCAGTATTTT. Its protein is CASSSPGLPPDTQYF.

The chain has TRBV5-1 and TRBJ2-5, with TRBD1 matching 10 bases. Germline V gene sequence: CDR1 SGHRS, CDR2 YFSETQ. The junction had 3 bases not matched to a gene; V was cut back by 2 bases and J by 5 bases. The CDR3 contains 14 residues. CDR3 region: CASSFLGQGETQYF. In DNA, the CDR3 is TGCGCCAGCAGCTTCCTGGGACAGGGGGAGACCCAGTACTTC.

The V call is TRBV7-9, the J call TRBJ1-6; D is ambiguous. Trimming took 5 bases from V and 8 from J, leaving 25 bases between them. Germline CDR1 reads SEHNR; CDR2 reads FQNEAQ (reference sequence). The CDR3 length is 18 residues. CDR3 sequence reads: CASSPTPRAGIKDSPLHF. DNA of the CDR3: TGTGCCAGCAGCCCTACACCAAGAGCGGGAATTAAAGATTCACCCCTCCACTTT.

The genes are TRBV2 and TRBJ1-2; possibly TRBD1 for D (6 bases). The V end was cut by 7 bases, the J end by 2 bases, with 14 bases between. Per germline, CDR1 SNHLY and CDR2 FYNNEI. This CDR3 contains 14 residues. The CDR3 loop is CASKTGQWNYGYTF. CDR3 sequence (DNA): TGTGCCAGCAAAACCGGACAGTGGAACTATGGCTACACCTTC.

This chain joins TRBV6-5 and TRBJ2-1, with 9 bases identical to TRBD2. This CDR3 is 15 amino acids long. Germline V gene lookup returns CDR1 MNHEY and CDR2 SVGAGI. The V segment lost 5 bases and the J segment 5 bases; nucleotides outside the gene matches: 7. The CDR3 loop is CASSPAGGPHNEQFF. CDR3 DNA: TGTGCCAGCAGTCCCGCGGGGGGGCCCCACAATGAGCAGTTCTTC.

In its sample, this clone was seen once. The chain combines TRBV9 with TRBJ2-1; 9 bases are a match to TRBD2. CDR3 size: 15 residues. Germline loops: CDR1 SGDLS, CDR2 YYNGEE. The J segment lost 7 bases and the V segment lost 0 bases, leaving 5 bases of the junction unmatched. The chain's CDR3 is CASSVAAGGPNEQFF. The CDR3 DNA follows: TGTGCCAGCAGCGTAGCTGCGGGGGGGCCAAATGAGCAGTTCTTC.